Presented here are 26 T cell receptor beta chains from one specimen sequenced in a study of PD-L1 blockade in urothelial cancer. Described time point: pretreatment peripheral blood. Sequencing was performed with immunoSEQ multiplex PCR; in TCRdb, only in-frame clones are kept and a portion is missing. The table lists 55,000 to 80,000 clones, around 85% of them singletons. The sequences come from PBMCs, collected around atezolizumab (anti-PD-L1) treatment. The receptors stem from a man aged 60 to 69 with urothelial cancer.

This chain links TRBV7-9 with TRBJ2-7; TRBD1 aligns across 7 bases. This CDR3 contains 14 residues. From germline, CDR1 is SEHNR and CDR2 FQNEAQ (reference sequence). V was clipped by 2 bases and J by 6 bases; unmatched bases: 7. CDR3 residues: CASSLPGTATEQYF. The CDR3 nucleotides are TGTGCCAGCAGCTTACCCGGGACAGCTACCGAGCAGTACTTC. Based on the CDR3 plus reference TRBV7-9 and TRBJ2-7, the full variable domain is DTGVSQNPRHKITKRGQNVTFRCDPISEHNRLYWYRQTLGQGPEFLTYFQNEAQLEKSRLLSDRFSAERPKGSFSTLEIQRTEQGDSAMYLCASSLPGTATEQYFGPGTRLTVT.

CDR3 in DNA: TGCGCCAGCAAGGGACAGCCCTCAACTAATGAAAAACTGTTTTTT. It encodes CASKGQPSTNEKLFF. V usage is TRBV5-1 and J usage is TRBJ1-4, with 7 bases fitting TRBD1. The V segment lost 6 bases and the J segment 0 bases; nucleotides outside the gene matches: 5. Germline V gene sequence: CDR1 SGHRS, CDR2 YFSETQ. The CDR3 is 15 amino acids.

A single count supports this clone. CDR3: CASSLATGPNTEAFF. The CDR3 region has the DNA TGTGCCAGCAGCTTAGCAACAGGGCCGAACACTGAAGCTTTCTTT. The V gene is TRBV7-9, the J gene TRBJ1-1, with a tentative D call TRBD1 (6 bases). V lost 0 bases and J lost 1, with 9 bases in between. CDR1 SEHNR and CDR2 FQNEAQ come from the germline V gene (reference sequence). This CDR3 has 15 residues.

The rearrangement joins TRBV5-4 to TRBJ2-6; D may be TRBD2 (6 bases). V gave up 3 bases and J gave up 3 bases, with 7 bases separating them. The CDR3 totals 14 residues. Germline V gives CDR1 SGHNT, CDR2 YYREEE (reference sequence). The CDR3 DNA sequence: TGTGCCAGCAGCTGGAGGGGTGGGGCCAACGTCCTGACTTTC. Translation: CASSWRGGANVLTF.

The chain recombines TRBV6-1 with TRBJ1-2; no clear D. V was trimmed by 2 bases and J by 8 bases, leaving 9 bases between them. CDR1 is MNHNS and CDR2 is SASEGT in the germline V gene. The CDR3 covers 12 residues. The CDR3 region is CASSELGEGYTF. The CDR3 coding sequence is TGTGCCAGCAGTGAACTGGGCGAAGGCTACACCTTC.

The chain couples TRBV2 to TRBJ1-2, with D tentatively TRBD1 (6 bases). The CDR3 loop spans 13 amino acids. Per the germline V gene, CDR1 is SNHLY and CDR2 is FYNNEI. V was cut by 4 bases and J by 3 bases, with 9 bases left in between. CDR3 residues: CASSGGPYYGYTF. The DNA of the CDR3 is TGTGCCAGCAGTGGGGGGCCGTACTATGGCTACACCTTC.

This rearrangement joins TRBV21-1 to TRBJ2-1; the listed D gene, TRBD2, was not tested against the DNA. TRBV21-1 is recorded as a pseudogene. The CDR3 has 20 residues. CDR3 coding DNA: TGTGCCAGCAGCAAAAGGCAGCGGTGGCGGGGGGATAACTCCTACAATGAGCAGTTCTTC. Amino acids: CASSKRQRWRGDNSYNEQFF.

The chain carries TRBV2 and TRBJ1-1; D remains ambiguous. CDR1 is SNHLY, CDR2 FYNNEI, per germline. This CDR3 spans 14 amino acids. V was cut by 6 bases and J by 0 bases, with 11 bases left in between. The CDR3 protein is CASREPLMNTEAFF. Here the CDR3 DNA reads TGTGCCAGCAGGGAACCTCTTATGAACACTGAAGCTTTCTTT.

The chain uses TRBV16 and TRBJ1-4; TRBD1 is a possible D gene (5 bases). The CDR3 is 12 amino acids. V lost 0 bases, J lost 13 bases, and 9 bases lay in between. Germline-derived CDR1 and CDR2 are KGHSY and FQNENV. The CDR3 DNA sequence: TGTGCCAGCAGCCAATCGGGCGGGGGACTGTTTTTT. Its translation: CASSQSGGGLFF.

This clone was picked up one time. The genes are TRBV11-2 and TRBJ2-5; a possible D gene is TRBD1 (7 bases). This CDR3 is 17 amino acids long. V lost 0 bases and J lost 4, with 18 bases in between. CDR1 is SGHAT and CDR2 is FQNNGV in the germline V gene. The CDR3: CASSLDLARGVRETQYF. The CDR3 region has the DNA TGTGCCAGCAGCTTAGATCTTGCCAGGGGGGTGAGAGAGACCCAGTACTTC.

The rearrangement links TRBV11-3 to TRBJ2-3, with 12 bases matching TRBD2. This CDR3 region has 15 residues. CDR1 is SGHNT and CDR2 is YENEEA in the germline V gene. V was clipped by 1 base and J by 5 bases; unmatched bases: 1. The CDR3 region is CASSLGGLAGDTQYF. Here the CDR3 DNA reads TGTGCCAGCAGCTTAGGGGGACTAGCGGGAGATACGCAGTATTTT.

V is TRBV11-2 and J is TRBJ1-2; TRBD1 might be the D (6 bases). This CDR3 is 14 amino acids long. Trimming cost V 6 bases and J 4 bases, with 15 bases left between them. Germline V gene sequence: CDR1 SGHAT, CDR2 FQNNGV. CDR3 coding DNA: TGTGCCAGCAGTCGCGGGGGGACAAGCTATGGCTACACCTTC. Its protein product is CASSRGGTSYGYTF. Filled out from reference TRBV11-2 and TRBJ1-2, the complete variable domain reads EAGVAQSPRYKIIEKRQSVAFWCNPISGHATLYWYQQILGQGPKLLIQFQNNGVVDDSQLPKDRFSAERLKGVDSTLKIQPAKLEDSAVYLCASSRGGTSYGYTFGSGTRLTVV.

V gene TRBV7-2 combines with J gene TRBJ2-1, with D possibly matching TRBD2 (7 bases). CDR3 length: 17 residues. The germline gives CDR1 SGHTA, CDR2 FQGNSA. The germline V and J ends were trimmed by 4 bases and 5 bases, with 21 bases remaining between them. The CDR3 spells CASSSRGTGGVNNEQFF. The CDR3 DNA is TGTGCCAGCAGCTCAAGAGGGACGGGGGGCGTGAACAATGAGCAGTTCTTC. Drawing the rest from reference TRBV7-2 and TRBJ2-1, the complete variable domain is GAGVSQSPSNKVTEKGKDVELRCDPISGHTALYWYRQSLGQGLEFLIYFQGNSAPDKSGLPSDRFSAERTGGSVSTLTIQRTQQEDSAVYLCASSSRGTGGVNNEQFFGPGTRLTVL.

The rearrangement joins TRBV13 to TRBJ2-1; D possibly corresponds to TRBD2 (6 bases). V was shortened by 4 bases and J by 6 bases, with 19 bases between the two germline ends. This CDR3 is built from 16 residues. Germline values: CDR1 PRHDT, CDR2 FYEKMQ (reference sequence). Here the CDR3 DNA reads TGTGCCAGCAGCTACCCGGGGGTGGGGCGAGGCAATGAGCAGTTCTTC. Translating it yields CASSYPGVGRGNEQFF.

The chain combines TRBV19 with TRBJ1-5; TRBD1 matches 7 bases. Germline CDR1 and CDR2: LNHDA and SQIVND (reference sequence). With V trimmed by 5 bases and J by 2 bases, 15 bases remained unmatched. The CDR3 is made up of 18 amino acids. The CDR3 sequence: CASSVGPTGKVRNQPQHF. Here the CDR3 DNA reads TGTGCCAGTAGTGTTGGCCCGACAGGGAAGGTTCGCAATCAGCCCCAGCATTTT. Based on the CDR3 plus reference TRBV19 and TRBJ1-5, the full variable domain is DGGITQSPKYLFRKEGQNVTLSCEQNLNHDAMYWYRQDPGQGLRLIYYSQIVNDFQKGDIAEGYSVSREKKESFPLTVTSAQKNPTAFYLCASSVGPTGKVRNQPQHFGDGTRLSIL.

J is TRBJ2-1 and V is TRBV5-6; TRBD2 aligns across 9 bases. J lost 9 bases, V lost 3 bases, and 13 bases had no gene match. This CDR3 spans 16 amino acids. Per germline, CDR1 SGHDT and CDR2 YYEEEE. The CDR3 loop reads CASSSTGTSRDSEQFF. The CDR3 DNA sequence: TGTGCCAGCAGCTCCACCGGGACTAGCAGGGACAGTGAGCAGTTCTTC.

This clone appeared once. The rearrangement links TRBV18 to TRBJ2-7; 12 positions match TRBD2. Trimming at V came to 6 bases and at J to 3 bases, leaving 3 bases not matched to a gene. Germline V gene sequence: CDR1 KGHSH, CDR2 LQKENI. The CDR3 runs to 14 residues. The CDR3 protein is CASSPGLAGYEQYF. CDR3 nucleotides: TGTGCCAGCTCTCCGGGACTAGCGGGCTACGAGCAGTACTTC.

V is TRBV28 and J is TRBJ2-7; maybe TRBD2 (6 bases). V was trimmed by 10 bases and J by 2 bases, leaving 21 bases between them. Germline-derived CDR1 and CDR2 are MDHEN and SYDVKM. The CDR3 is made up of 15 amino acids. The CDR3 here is CATAPGGYGAYEQYF. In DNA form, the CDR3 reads TGTGCCACTGCTCCCGGGGGTTATGGGGCCTACGAGCAGTACTTC.

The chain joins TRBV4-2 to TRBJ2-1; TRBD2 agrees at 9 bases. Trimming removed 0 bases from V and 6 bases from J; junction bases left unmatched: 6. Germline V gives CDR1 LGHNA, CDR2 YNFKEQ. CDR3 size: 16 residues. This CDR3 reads CASSQEELAGSNEQFF. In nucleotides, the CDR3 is TGTGCCAGCAGCCAAGAGGAACTAGCGGGCAGCAATGAGCAGTTCTTC.

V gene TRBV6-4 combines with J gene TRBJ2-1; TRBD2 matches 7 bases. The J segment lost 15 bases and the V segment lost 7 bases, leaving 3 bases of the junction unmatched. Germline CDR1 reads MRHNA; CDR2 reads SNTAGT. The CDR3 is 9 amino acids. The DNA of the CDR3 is TGTGCCAGCACCCCGGGGGGGTTCTTC. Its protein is CASTPGGFF.

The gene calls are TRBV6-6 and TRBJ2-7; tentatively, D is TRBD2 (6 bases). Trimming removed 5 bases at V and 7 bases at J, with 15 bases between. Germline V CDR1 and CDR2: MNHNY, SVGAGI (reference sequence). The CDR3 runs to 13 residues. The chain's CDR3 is CASSQRTAGEQYF. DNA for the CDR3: TGTGCCAGCAGTCAGCGGACGGCGGGGGAGCAGTACTTC.

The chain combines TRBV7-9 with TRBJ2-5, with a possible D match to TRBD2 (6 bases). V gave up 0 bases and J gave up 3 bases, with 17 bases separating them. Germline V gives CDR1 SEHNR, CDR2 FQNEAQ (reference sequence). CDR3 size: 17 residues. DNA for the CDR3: TGTGCCAGCAGCTTAGCTTTGAACGGGGGACCCAAAGAGACCCAGTACTTC. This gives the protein CASSLALNGGPKETQYF.

The CDR3 loop is CASSLTGIDTEAFF. CDR3 sequence (DNA): TGCGCCAGCAGCCTGACAGGTATCGACACTGAAGCTTTCTTT. The rearrangement links TRBV5-1 to TRBJ1-1; a possible D gene is TRBD1 (6 bases). From germline, CDR1 is SGHRS and CDR2 YFSETQ. The CDR3 runs 14 residues. V lost 4 bases to trimming and J lost 3 bases, with 13 bases between them.

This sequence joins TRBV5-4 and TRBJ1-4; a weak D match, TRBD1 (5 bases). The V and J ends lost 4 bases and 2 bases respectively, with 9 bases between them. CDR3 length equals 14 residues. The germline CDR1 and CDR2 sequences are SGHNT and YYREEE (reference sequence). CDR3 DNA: TGTGCCAGCAGCCCACGGGGGACTAATGAAAAACTGTTTTTT. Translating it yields CASSPRGTNEKLFF. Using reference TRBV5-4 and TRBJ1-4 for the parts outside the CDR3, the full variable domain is ETGVTQSPTHLIKTRGQQVTLRCSSQSGHNTVSWYQQALGQGPQFIFQYYREEENGRGNFPPRFSGLQFPNYSSELNVNALELDDSALYLCASSPRGTNEKLFFGSGTQLSVL.

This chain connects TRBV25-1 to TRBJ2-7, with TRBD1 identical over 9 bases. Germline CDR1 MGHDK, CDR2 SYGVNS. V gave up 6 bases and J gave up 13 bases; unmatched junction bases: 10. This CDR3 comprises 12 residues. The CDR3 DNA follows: TGTGCCAGCAGCGGGGACAGGGTAGGGCCCTACTTC. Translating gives CASSGDRVGPYF.

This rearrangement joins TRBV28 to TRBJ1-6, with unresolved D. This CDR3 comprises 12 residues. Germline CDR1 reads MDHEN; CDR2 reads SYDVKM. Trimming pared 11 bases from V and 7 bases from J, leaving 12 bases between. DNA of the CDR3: TGTGCCGGTCAGGATCCCAATTCACCCCTCCACTTT. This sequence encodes CAGQDPNSPLHF.